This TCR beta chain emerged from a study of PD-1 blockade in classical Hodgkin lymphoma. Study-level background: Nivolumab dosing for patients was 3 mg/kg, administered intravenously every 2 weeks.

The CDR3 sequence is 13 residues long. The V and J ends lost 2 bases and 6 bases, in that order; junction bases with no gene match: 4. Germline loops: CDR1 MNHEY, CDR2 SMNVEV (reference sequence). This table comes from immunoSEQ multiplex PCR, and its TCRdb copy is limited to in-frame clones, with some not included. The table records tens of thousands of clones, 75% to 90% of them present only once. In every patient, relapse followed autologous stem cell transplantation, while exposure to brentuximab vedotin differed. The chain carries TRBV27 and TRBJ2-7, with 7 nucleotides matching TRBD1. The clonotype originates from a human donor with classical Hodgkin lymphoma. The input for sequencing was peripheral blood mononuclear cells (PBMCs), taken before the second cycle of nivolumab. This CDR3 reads CASSLITGAEQYF. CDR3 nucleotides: TGTGCCAGCAGTTTAATCACAGGGGCCGAGCAGTACTTC.